A single sample gave rise to the 6 T cell receptor beta chains below, sequenced in a study of blood T cell repertoires in COVID-19. The method was immunoSEQ multiplex PCR; TCRdb's version includes in-frame clones alone and lacks a portion of them. The sample has about 290,000 clones, around 89% seen once. Sequencing was done on a sample of peripheral blood. The receptors shown here come from a man aged 40-50 years with acute or convalescent COVID-19.

The rearrangement uses TRBV4-1 and TRBJ2-7; 9 bases are shared with TRBD2. The germline V gene has CDR1 MGHRA and CDR2 YSYEKL. Trimming at V came to 3 bases and at J to 5 bases, leaving 8 bases not matched to a gene. The CDR3 extends over 15 amino acids. CDR3 sequence reads: CASSQGGGAFNEQYF. DNA of the CDR3: TGCGCCAGCAGCCAGGGCGGGGGGGCTTTTAACGAGCAGTACTTC.

The rearrangement uses TRBV30 and TRBJ1-1; TRBD1 is a possible D gene (5 bases). CDR1 GTSNPN and CDR2 SVGIG come from the germline V gene (reference sequence). The CDR3 extends over 13 amino acids. Deletions cut 2 bases from V and 1 base from J, with 8 bases between. In DNA form, the CDR3 reads TGTGCCTGGAGTCGACAGCAGAACACTGAAGCTTTCTTT. This codes for CAWSRQQNTEAFF.

The chain is built from TRBV7-9 and TRBJ1-4, with unresolved D. The V end lost 5 bases, the J end lost 6 bases, and 13 bases lay between the germline ends. The germline V gene encodes CDR1 SEHNR and CDR2 FQNEAQ (reference sequence). The CDR3 extends over 14 amino acids. The CDR3 region has the DNA TGTGCCAGCAGCGCCCCGCTCCAGGATGAAAAACTGTTTTTT. Translated: CASSAPLQDEKLFF.

The chain has TRBV9 and TRBJ1-4, with D unclear. Germline assignment: CDR1 SGDLS and CDR2 YYNGEE. The CDR3 contains 14 residues. V shed 0 bases and J shed 4 bases, with 7 bases lying between them. This chain's CDR3 is CASSVGRYNEKLFF. The CDR3 coding sequence is TGTGCCAGCAGCGTAGGCAGATATAATGAAAAACTGTTTTTT. The full variable domain, its missing parts supplied by reference TRBV9 and TRBJ1-4, is DSGVTQTPKHLITATGQRVTLRCSPRSGDLSVYWYQQSLDQGLQFLIQYYNGEERAKGNILERFSAQQFPDLHSELNLSSLELGDSALYFCASSVGRYNEKLFFGSGTQLSVL.

The chain joins TRBV5-4 to TRBJ2-1, with 14 positions matching TRBD2. The CDR3 runs to 15 residues. After removal of 3 bases from V and 9 bases from J, the junction contained 5 bases not matched to a gene. The germline CDR1 and CDR2 sequences are SGHNT and YYREEE (reference sequence). CDR3 protein: CASSWLGLAGVEQFF. CDR3 DNA sequence: TGTGCCAGCAGCTGGCTGGGACTAGCGGGGGTTGAGCAGTTCTTC.

A single count supports this clone. The chain joins TRBV6-5 to TRBJ2-7, with 8 bases aligning to TRBD2. The CDR3 is 15 residues long. V lost 8 bases to trimming and J lost 0 bases; unmatched junction nucleotides: 9. Germline assignment: CDR1 MNHEY and CDR2 SVGAGI. CDR3 amino acids: CASALRGGPSYEQYF. CDR3 in DNA: TGTGCCAGCGCCCTCCGGGGGGGCCCCTCCTACGAGCAGTACTTC.